The table lists the clone carrying this T cell receptor beta chain with many counts. Its antigen remains unidentified. These data are taken from a study of Graves' ophthalmopathy and Graves' hyperthyroidism. Study at large: Sampling took place at initial diagnosis, with peripheral blood obtained before any treatment. Whole-study findings and limits: Forecasting of ophthalmopathy progression by the model achieved roughly 69% sensitivity and roughly 75% specificity.

The authors amplified TCR beta CDR3 regions, and they did so from RNA transcripts for repertoire sequencing. The first round was an RT-PCR with HTBI primers, and the second round was a multiplex PCR. TCRdb itself ran the multiplex PCR reads through MiXCR, one entry per CDR3 protein. This table holds 350,000 to 450,000 distinct CDR3 sequences, approximately 20% found once. The sequenced sample consisted of peripheral blood. The source is a woman between 18 and 29 years old with Graves' ophthalmopathy.

In nucleotides, the CDR3 is TGTGCCAGCAGCCAAGAACTCGCTGGGGGGGGGTGGAGCACTGAAGCTTTCTTT. Translating it yields CASSQELAGGGWSTEAFF. The gene calls are TRBV14 and TRBJ1-1, with D maybe TRBD1 (5 bases). The germline gives CDR1 SGHDN, CDR2 FVKESK. V was pared by 0 bases and J by 4 bases, with 21 bases between. The CDR3 is made up of 18 amino acids.